This T cell receptor beta chain came from a study of blood T cell repertoires in COVID-19. CDR3 length: 15 residues. J was trimmed by 8 bases and V by 4 bases; bases with no gene match: 7. Germline loops: CDR1 KGHDR, CDR2 SFDVKD. Some clones are missing from TCRdb's copy, which holds only in-frame ones; the method was immunoSEQ multiplex PCR. The sample shows approximately 140,000 clones, over 75% of them seen only once. V and J are TRBV24-1 and TRBJ1-4, with 9 bases matching TRBD1. The sequencing input was peripheral blood. The source is a man in his sixties with active or convalescent COVID-19. The CDR3 DNA reads TGTGCCACCAGTGAGGGAGGGACAGGGAACGAAAAACTGTTTTTT. Translated, it gives CATSEGGTGNEKLFF.